This T cell receptor (beta chain) was found in a study of blood T cell repertoires in COVID-19 (dated by TCRdb to 2020 to 2021). Some background on the complete study: Samples covering the acute and convalescent phases of COVID-19 were provided by collaborators in the United States, Italy and Spain. The material from the prospective study consisted of cDNA or gDNA derived from T cells, B-cell-depleted T cells, or PBMCs. Subjects who had been exposed to COVID-19, were actively infected with it, or had recovered from it provided the deeply sampled blood TCRbeta repertoires that made up the dataset. The repertoires were released in a freely available public database intended as a resource for research on the immune response to SARS-CoV-2. The samples were drawn from two sources: the first 160 participants of the ongoing ImmuneRACE study, and 1,000 to 1,500 subjects contributed by 6 global collaborators. Sample metadata almost always included a de-identified subject ID, COVID-19 status, age in years and sex. Where available, HLA class I and class II types were obtained from metadata supplied by the sample provider rather than from assay-based typing.

As to this clone: The antigen it binds to is not known. No quality values exist for individual bases; no much larger clone is one base distant.

Overall study results and their limits: Clinical and demographic metadata were provided uncurated, with the amount varying by source and participant.

The collaborating institutions used their own protocols to collect whole blood in K2EDTA tubes. Collaborator samples were shipped for TCRbeta analysis as frozen whole blood, isolated PBMCs, or DNA extracted from either sample type. The immunoSEQ Assay, a bias-controlled multiplex PCR, was used to amplify TCRbeta CDR3 regions from genomic DNA. Per the source publication's procedure: The number of nucleated cells in each sample was estimated by amplification of reference gene primers within the assay. Sequence reads were collapsed and filtered to measure the absolute abundance of every unique TCRbeta CDR3 rearrangement. For each sample, productive Simpson clonality was calculated as the square root of Simpson's diversity index across productive rearrangements. In its TCRdb copy, this immuneACCESS table keeps in-frame sequences only and misses some clones. Where compared with another copy, unresolved V genes explain less than half of these, and the others have no known cause. Clone size and V and J calls were adopted from that table, with D and trimming inferred from the DNA. Counted in this sample were 50,000 or so clones; approximately 91% of them appeared once. The ten biggest clones cover roughly a quarter of the sample.

The CDR3 spans 15 residues, from the cysteine through the phenylalanine. CDR3 DNA is the only sequence kept; it has 45 bases, read in frame from the first base. Here V drops 5 bases and J drops 8 bases, and the junction holds 14 bases not matched to any gene. Per the germline V gene, SQVTM is the CDR1 and ANQGSEA is the CDR2. Recombination connected TRBV29-1 to TRBJ2-1; TRBD1 fits 8 bases in the junction. The source of this sequence is a human donor in a cohort sampled during active COVID-19. Sequences were obtained from peripheral blood. The DNA sequence follows: TGCAGCGTTCCTTGGGACAGGCCCTCGGGCTATGAGCAGTTCTTC. Translated, it gives CSVPWDRPSGYEQFF.